This T cell receptor (beta chain) was identified in a study of OX40 agonist ivuxolimab in advanced cancers. Assay used: immunoSEQ multiplex PCR; TCRdb lists only in-frame clones, some missing. The sample lists some 48,000 clones, around 74% occurring once. Remarks on this clone: The antigen is not known.

General study findings and limits: The antigens recognized by the expanded peripheral T cells, that is their antigen specificity, were not determined. Averaged across samples, CD8+ T cells carried more expanded clones than CD4+ did.

Autoimmune disease history or systemic immunosuppression barred patients. This CDR3 contains 15 residues. The junction had 3 bases not matched to a gene; V was cut back by 6 bases and J by 2 bases. Germline CDR1 reads SGHTA; CDR2 reads FQGNSA. The sequence was collected from an adult with an advanced solid tumor such as melanoma, head and neck, liver or kidney cancer. This rearrangement joins TRBV7-2 to TRBJ2-1; TRBD1 agrees at 11 bases. This sample comprised CD4+ or CD8+ T cells sorted from blood, obtained in a trial of the OX40 agonist ivuxolimab. CDR3 sequence: CASRTDRGPYNEQFF. The CDR3 DNA reads TGTGCCAGCAGAACGGACAGGGGGCCCTACAATGAGCAGTTCTTC.